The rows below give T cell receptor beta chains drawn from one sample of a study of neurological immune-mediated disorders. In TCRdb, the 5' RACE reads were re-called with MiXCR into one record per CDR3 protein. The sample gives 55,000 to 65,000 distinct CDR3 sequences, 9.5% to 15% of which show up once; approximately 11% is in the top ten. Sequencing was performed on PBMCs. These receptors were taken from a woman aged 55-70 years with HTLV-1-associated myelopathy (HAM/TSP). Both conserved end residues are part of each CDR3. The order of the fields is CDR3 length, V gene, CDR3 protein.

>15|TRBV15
CATSRDPLGSGELFF
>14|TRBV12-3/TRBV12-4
CASSWTGALYEQYF
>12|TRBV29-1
CSGGIGYNEQFF
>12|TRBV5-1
CASSQQTYEQYF
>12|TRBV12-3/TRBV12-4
CASSTGTQPQHF
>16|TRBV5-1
CASSPRLAGVANEQFF
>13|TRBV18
CASSPGTGSEQYF
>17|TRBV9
CASSDPRAASSGNTIYF
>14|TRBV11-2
CASSHGPSGNTIYF
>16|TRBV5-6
CASSFKDRRGNTEAFF
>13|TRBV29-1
CSVGLAGVGEQFF
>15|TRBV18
CASSGVGGWNTEAFF
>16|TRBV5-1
CASSWTSLAVNNEQFF
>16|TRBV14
CASSHMEGLDTGELFF
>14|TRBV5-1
CASRTTGGSYEQFF
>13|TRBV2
CASRGQGKFEQYF
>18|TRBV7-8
CASSLGPLQGRIGDEQFF
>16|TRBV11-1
CASSSDREFMNTEAFF
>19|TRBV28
CASSFLAGMPGQGLNEQFF
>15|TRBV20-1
CSASRLAGDRDTQYF
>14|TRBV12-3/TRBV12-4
CASRDSGNSYEQYF
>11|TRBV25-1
CASSGDRVSVF
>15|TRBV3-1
CASSQGSGGEYEQYF
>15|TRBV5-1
CASSLGADSYNEQFF
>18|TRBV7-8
CASSAATGTSGTAYEQYF
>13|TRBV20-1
CSVPPCLQNEQFF
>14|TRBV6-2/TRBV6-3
CASSYPDRADTQYF
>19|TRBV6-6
CASSYSPGRADSRADTQYF
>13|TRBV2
CASNRDRGETQYF
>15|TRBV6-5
CASRKLARPQETQYF
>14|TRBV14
CASSVSPPGGSYTF
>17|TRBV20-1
CSARDRTSAPNTGELFF
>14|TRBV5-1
CASRPLAGEGTQYF
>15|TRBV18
CAISPSGLGTDTQYF
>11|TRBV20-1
CSAATDTEAFF
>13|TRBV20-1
CSARDLAKNIQYF
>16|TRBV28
CASSPGLAGNTGELFF
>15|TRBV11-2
CASSPRFGQGFEAFF
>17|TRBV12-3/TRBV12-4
CASRFGPLGQGAIGYTF
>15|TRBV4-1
CASSQDLGTAGQQYF
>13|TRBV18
CASSTSRADTQYF
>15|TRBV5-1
CASSPGTGGVDTQYF
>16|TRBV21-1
CASKVVAGDGANVLTF
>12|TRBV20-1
CSARGAGDGYTF
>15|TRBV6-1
CASSEQGLGTDTQYF
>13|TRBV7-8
CASSRTSSHEQYF
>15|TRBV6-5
CASTSLGESNTEAFF
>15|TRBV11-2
CASSLVAGGTYEQYF
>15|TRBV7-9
CASSSLAFNDNEQFF
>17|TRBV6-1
CASSAGGRGTTNEKLFF
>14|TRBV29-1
CSVASGTSTDTQYF
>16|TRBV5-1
CASSLASSSSTDTQYF
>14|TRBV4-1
CASSQEGQDVEAFF
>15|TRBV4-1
CASSQEGGRNNEQFF
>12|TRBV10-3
CAISDSLYEQYF